Below, 20 T cell receptor beta chains from the same sample are listed, as sequenced in a study of siplizumab effects on memory and regulatory T cells. For 5 to 6 days at 37°C, the mixed lymphocyte reaction cells were kept in coculture. No antigens are known for them. Data came from immunoSEQ multiplex PCR; TCRdb stores just in-frame clones and leaves some out. The sample has about 13,000 clones; almost 40% are singletons. Material: CFSE-low (dividing) CD8+ T cells sorted from an allogeneic mixed lymphocyte reaction. The receptors shown here come from a human donor in good health; the cells came from an allogeneic mixed lymphocyte reaction.

V gene TRBV27 combines with J gene TRBJ2-7; 10 bases map to TRBD2. There are 15 residues in the CDR3. Per the germline V gene, CDR1 is MNHEY and CDR2 is SMNVEV (reference sequence). V lost 6 bases to trimming and J lost 2 bases; unmatched junction nucleotides: 7. The CDR3 here is CASSYGAGGPYEQYF. The CDR3 coding sequence is TGTGCCAGCAGCTACGGAGCGGGAGGGCCCTACGAGCAGTACTTC.

This chain connects TRBV6-5 to TRBJ2-3, with D tentatively TRBD2 (5 bases). V shed 4 bases and J shed 2 bases, with 7 bases lying between them. The CDR3 is made up of 13 amino acids. Per the germline V gene, CDR1 is MNHEY and CDR2 is SVGAGI. CDR3 DNA: TGTGCCAGCAGTTGGACTTTCACAGATACGCAGTATTTT. Its protein is CASSWTFTDTQYF.

This clone came up a few times. J is TRBJ1-1 and V is TRBV5-1; possible D gene TRBD1, 6 bases. Germline values: CDR1 SGHRS, CDR2 YFSETQ. This CDR3 has 16 residues. Between the trimmed V and J ends, which lost 2 bases and 0 bases, there was a span of 14 bases. Here the CDR3 DNA reads TGCGCCAGCAGCTTAGTTACAGGGATGGTGAACACTGAAGCTTTCTTT. Amino acid sequence: CASSLVTGMVNTEAFF.

This clone was seen a single time. V is TRBV28 and J is TRBJ1-2; 9 nucleotides line up with TRBD1. Germline loops: CDR1 MDHEN, CDR2 SYDVKM. The CDR3 totals 16 residues. V lost 2 bases to trimming and J lost 6 bases; unmatched junction nucleotides: 10. CDR3 residues: CASSLVLAGQGNGYTF. The DNA of the CDR3 is TGTGCCAGCAGTTTAGTCCTCGCGGGACAGGGTAATGGCTACACCTTC.

The table lists this clone with a count of one. The V call is TRBV11-3, the J call TRBJ2-5; a possible D gene is TRBD2 (5 bases). TRBJ2-7 explains the end of the DNA better; the J call may be wrong. The germline gives CDR1 SGHNT, CDR2 YENEEA. The CDR3 contains 12 residues. The CDR3 protein is CASSLGTSEQYF. CDR3 DNA: TGTGCCAGCAGCTTAGGTACTAGCGAGCAGTACTTC.

The rearrangement links TRBV5-6 to TRBJ2-2; no firm D call. Trimming removed 4 bases from V and 6 bases from J, with 7 bases in between. Germline-derived CDR1 and CDR2 are SGHDT and YYEEEE. The CDR3 runs 12 residues. CDR3 bases: TGTGCCAGCAGCAATGTACCCGGGGAGCTGTTTTTT. It encodes CASSNVPGELFF.

This chain joins TRBV13 and TRBJ2-3; tentatively, D is TRBD2 (5 bases). Trimming took off 5 bases at V and 0 bases at J, with 15 bases between the two ends. The CDR3 length is 16 residues. CDR1 is PRHDT and CDR2 is FYEKMQ in the germline V gene (reference sequence). In DNA form, the CDR3 reads TGTGCCAGCAGCAGGCTGGGAGTTGGTAGCACAGATACGCAGTATTTT. Translation: CASSRLGVGSTDTQYF.

This clone was observed a handful of times. CDR3 bases: TGTGCCAGCAGTGAATTGATAGGGGGCTACAATGAGCAGTTCTTC. The encoded protein is CASSELIGGYNEQFF. The chain recombines TRBV6-1 with TRBJ2-1; D is possibly TRBD1 (6 bases). V gave up 2 bases and J gave up 3 bases, with 11 bases separating them. Germline V lookup: CDR1 MNHNS, CDR2 SASEGT. The CDR3 spans 15 residues.

CDR3: CASSFGPKNTEAFF. The CDR3 DNA reads as TGCGCCAGCAGCTTCGGGCCGAAGAACACTGAAGCTTTCTTT. The rearrangement joins TRBV5-1 to TRBJ1-1; D uncertain. CDR3 length: 14 amino acids. Trimming took 2 bases from V and 1 from J, leaving 9 bases between them. Looked up from germline, CDR1 is SGHRS and CDR2 is YFSETQ.

This clone is termed medium-sized. This chain links TRBV19 with TRBJ2-1; 12 nucleotides agree with TRBD2. Germline CDR1 is LNHDA and CDR2 is SQIVND (reference sequence). The ends lost 1 base at V and 4 bases at J; junction bases unmatched: 5. This CDR3 is built from 17 residues. CDR3 coding DNA: TGTGCCAGTAGTATAGTGACTAGCGGGAGTTTTTACAATGAGCAGTTCTTC. Amino acid sequence: CASSIVTSGSFYNEQFF.

This sequence joins TRBV13 and TRBJ1-2, with TRBD1 matching over 7 bases. The CDR3 loop spans 18 amino acids. Looked up from germline, CDR1 is PRHDT and CDR2 is FYEKMQ (reference sequence). Trimming cost V 0 bases and J 2 bases; bases outside gene matches: 12. The CDR3 nucleotides read TGTGCCAGCAGCTTAGGTTCAGGGGGAGTCTTATTGAACTATGGCTACACCTTC. Its translation: CASSLGSGGVLLNYGYTF.

V usage is TRBV27 and J usage is TRBJ1-2; D gene ambiguous. Germline-derived CDR1 and CDR2 are MNHEY and SMNVEV (reference sequence). This CDR3 contains 15 residues. V was cut by 0 bases and J by 8 bases, with 16 bases left in between. The DNA for the CDR3 is TGTGCCAGCAGTTTATCGGGGAGTCCTTATGGGGGCTACACCTTC. Translated, it gives CASSLSGSPYGGYTF.

This clone counts as medium-sized. The V and J genes are TRBV4-1 and TRBJ1-5, with D unresolved. Trimming stripped 6 bases from V and 0 bases from J, with 12 bases between. This CDR3 spans 15 amino acids. The V gene's germline CDR1 is MGHRA and CDR2 YSYEKL. This CDR3 is CASRVTPNSNQPQHF. The CDR3 nucleotides are TGCGCCAGCAGAGTTACACCAAATAGCAATCAGCCCCAGCATTTT.

This clone came up a few times. The chain uses TRBV6-1 and TRBJ1-1; D might be TRBD1 (5 bases). Trimming pared 3 bases from V and 14 bases from J, leaving 13 bases between. This CDR3 comprises 11 residues. Germline V gene data show CDR1 as MNHNS and CDR2 as SASEGT. The CDR3 region has the DNA TGTGCCAGCAGTGATCTATCCTGGGGGTTCTTT. Translated: CASSDLSWGFF.

This clone was counted many times. The chain has TRBV6-5 and TRBJ2-7; 9 nucleotides align to TRBD1. The J segment lost 0 bases and the V segment lost 5 bases, leaving 5 bases of the junction unmatched. Germline values: CDR1 MNHEY, CDR2 SVGAGI. The CDR3 has 15 amino acids. This CDR3 is CASSLEGQGSYEQYF. The CDR3 DNA reads TGTGCCAGCAGTCTCGAGGGACAGGGCTCCTACGAGCAGTACTTC.

This clone was detected many times. J is TRBJ2-7 and V is TRBV4-1, with TRBD1 matching 7 bases. CDR3 size: 17 residues. V lost 1 base and J lost 4; bases outside the gene matches: 13. Germline V lookup: CDR1 MGHRA, CDR2 YSYEKL. The CDR3 nucleotides are TGCGCCAGCAGCCAAGGGGGACAGTCACTAGTAACTTACGAGCAGTACTTC. It translates to CASSQGGQSLVTYEQYF.

This chain connects TRBV30 to TRBJ2-7; 7 bases align to TRBD1. The V segment lost 2 bases and the J segment 4 bases; nucleotides outside the gene matches: 8. The germline CDR1 and CDR2 sequences are GTSNPN and SVGIG (reference sequence). This CDR3 is 14 amino acids long. The CDR3 DNA follows: TGTGCCTGGAGTAGGAGTGCAGGGGGATACGAGCAGTACTTC. Translated: CAWSRSAGGYEQYF.

The chain employs TRBV6-4 and TRBJ2-7; D is unresolved. Germline CDR1 and CDR2: MRHNA and SNTAGT. Trimming shortened V by 6 bases and J by 7 bases, and 1 base separated the two germline ends. CDR3 size: 8 residues. The CDR3 loop is CASREQYF. CDR3 bases: TGTGCCAGCAGAGAGCAGTACTTC.

The chain employs TRBV21-1 and TRBJ1-1. TRBV21-1 is given as a pseudogene. The CDR3 runs to 15 residues. The CDR3 DNA follows: TGTGCCAGCAGCAAATGGGGGGGCAGGAACACTGAAGCTTTCTTT. This encodes CASSKWGGRNTEAFF.

This clone is medium-sized. This chain uses TRBV30 with TRBJ2-3, with D unresolved. There are 15 residues in the CDR3. From germline, CDR1 is GTSNPN and CDR2 SVGIG (reference sequence). Deletions cut 0 bases from V and 0 bases from J, with 10 bases between. CDR3 residues: CAWSVGSSSTDTQYF. The CDR3, as DNA: TGTGCCTGGAGTGTGGGTAGCAGTAGCACAGATACGCAGTATTTT. The full variable domain, its missing parts supplied by reference TRBV30 and TRBJ2-3, is SQTIHQWPATLVQPVGSPLSLECTVEGTSNPNLYWYRQAAGRGLQLLFYSVGIGQISSEVPQNLSASRPQDRQFILSSKKLLLSDSGFYLCAWSVGSSSTDTQYFGPGTRLTVL.